This TCR beta chain was retrieved from a study of shared clonotypes between healthy human individuals. Terminally differentiated effector memory CD45RA+ cells were excluded from the naive CD8 cells, which were CD45RO-negative and positively selected for CCR7. This CDR3 region has 15 residues. V was shortened by 3 bases and J by 2 bases, with 14 bases between the two germline ends. Germline-derived CDR1 and CDR2 are LNHNV and YYDKDF (reference sequence). The table came from immunoSEQ multiplex PCR; TCRdb's copy has only in-frame clones and leaves some out. This sample yields about 2.1 million clones, of which around 93% are seen a single time; under 2% belongs to the top ten.

Sequencing used naive CD8+ T cells from PBMCs. This sequence joins TRBV15 and TRBJ2-7; weak D call: TRBD2 (7 bases). The receptor was isolated from a man aged 18 to 29 in good health. Some clones in this sample may be carry-over from other donors' samples. Here the CDR3 reads CATSREGGVTYEQYF. CDR3 sequence (DNA): TGTGCCACCAGCAGGGAGGGGGGGGTCACCTACGAGCAGTACTTC.